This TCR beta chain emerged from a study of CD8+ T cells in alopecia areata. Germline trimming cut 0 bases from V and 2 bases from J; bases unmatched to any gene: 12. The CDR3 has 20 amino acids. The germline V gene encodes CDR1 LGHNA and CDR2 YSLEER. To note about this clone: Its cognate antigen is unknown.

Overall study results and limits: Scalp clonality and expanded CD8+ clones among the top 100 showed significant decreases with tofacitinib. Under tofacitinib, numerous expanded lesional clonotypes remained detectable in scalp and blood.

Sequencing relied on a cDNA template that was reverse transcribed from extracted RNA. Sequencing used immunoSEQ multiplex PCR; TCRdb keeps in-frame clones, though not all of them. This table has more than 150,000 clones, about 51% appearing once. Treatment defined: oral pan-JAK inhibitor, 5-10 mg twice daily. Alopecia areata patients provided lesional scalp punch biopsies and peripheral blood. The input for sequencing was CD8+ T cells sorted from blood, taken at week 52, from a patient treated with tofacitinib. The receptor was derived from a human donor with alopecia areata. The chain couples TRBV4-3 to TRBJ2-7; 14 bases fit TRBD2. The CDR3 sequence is CASSQDVSGTSGGSTYEQYF. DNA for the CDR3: TGCGCCAGCAGCCAAGATGTGTCCGGGACTAGCGGGGGATCTACCTACGAGCAGTACTTC.